This passage covers 21 T cell receptor beta chains from one sample sequenced in a study of OX40 agonist ivuxolimab in advanced cancers. Data came from immunoSEQ multiplex PCR; TCRdb stores just in-frame clones and leaves some out. Of roughly 64,000 clones listed, approximately 88% are singletons. The sample was CD4+ or CD8+ T cells sorted from blood, taken in a trial of the OX40 agonist ivuxolimab. Receptors were obtained from an adult with an advanced solid tumor such as melanoma, head and neck, liver or kidney cancer.

The gene calls are TRBV5-1 and TRBJ1-1; tentative D call: TRBD1 (6 bases). Germline V gene data show CDR1 as SGHRS and CDR2 as YFSETQ. With 4 bases removed from V and 7 bases from J, the gap between germline ends came to 14 bases. The CDR3 sequence is 13 residues long. CDR3 sequence: CASSGKGDIEAFF. Here the CDR3 DNA reads TGCGCCAGCAGCGGAAAGGGGGATATTGAAGCTTTCTTT.

CDR3 nucleotide sequence: TGCGCCAGCAGGGGAGTAAACCCGGGAGGGGGGGAAGAGACCCAGTACTTC. Encoded protein: CASRGVNPGGGEETQYF. The chain has TRBV10-1 and TRBJ2-5; TRBD2 aligns across 8 bases. This CDR3 is 17 amino acids long. The germline V gene encodes CDR1 WNHNN and CDR2 SYGVQD (reference sequence). V dropped 6 bases and J dropped 3; count of bases not matched to a gene: 15.

The genes are TRBV9 and TRBJ2-7, with 7 bases matching TRBD1. The CDR3 has 14 amino acids. CDR1 SGDLS and CDR2 YYNGEE come from the germline V gene. V lost 4 bases to trimming and J lost 0 bases; unmatched junction nucleotides: 4. The CDR3 coding sequence is TGTGCCAGCAGCCCCGGGACAGTCTCCTACGAGCAGTACTTC. It translates to CASSPGTVSYEQYF. Combining the CDR3 with reference TRBV9 and TRBJ2-7 gives the whole variable domain DSGVTQTPKHLITATGQRVTLRCSPRSGDLSVYWYQQSLDQGLQFLIQYYNGEERAKGNILERFSAQQFPDLHSELNLSSLELGDSALYFCASSPGTVSYEQYFGPGTRLTVT.

V gene TRBV6-5 combines with J gene TRBJ1-3; a possible D gene is TRBD1 (5 bases). Germline V gives CDR1 MNHEY, CDR2 SVGAGI. The V gene lost 6 bases and the J gene lost 0 bases, with 12 bases spanning the gap. CDR3 length equals 15 residues. The CDR3 reads CASRMGRISGNTIYF. CDR3 coding DNA: TGTGCCAGCAGGATGGGGCGCATCTCTGGAAACACCATATATTTT.

This chain connects TRBV2 to TRBJ1-3; no reliable D call. CDR3 length: 13 amino acids. Germline-derived CDR1 and CDR2 are SNHLY and FYNNEI. V lost 6 bases, J lost 8 bases, and 14 bases lay in between. CDR3 DNA: TGTGCCAGCAGCCCCCTCCCGGCTGACACCATATATTTT. It specifies CASSPLPADTIYF.

This clone appeared a single time. The rearrangement joins TRBV30 to TRBJ1-2, with no clear D. This CDR3 contains 12 residues. Trimming shortened V by 3 bases and J by 3 bases, and 8 bases separated the two germline ends. The germline V gene has CDR1 GTSNPN and CDR2 SVGIG (reference sequence). The CDR3 nucleotides read TGTGCCTGGAGACTTTTCGACTATGGCTACACCTTC. Its protein is CAWRLFDYGYTF.

V is TRBV29-1 and J is TRBJ2-3; no clear D gene. The germline gives CDR1 SQVTM, CDR2 ANQGSEA. Trimming shortened V by 8 bases and J by 2 bases, and 11 bases separated the two germline ends. This CDR3 region has 12 residues. The CDR3, as DNA: TGCAGCCTTGTGGGTTACACAGATACGCAGTATTTT. Translating gives CSLVGYTDTQYF.

The chain uses TRBV10-3 and TRBJ1-2, with D possibly being TRBD1 (6 bases). Germline V CDR1 and CDR2: ENHRY, SYGVKD. This CDR3 is 15 amino acids long. Trimming shortened V by 0 bases and J by 0 bases, and 8 bases separated the two germline ends. The CDR3, as DNA: TGTGCCATCAGTGAGTCGAGGGGGTCTAACTATGGCTACACCTTC. Translating it yields CAISESRGSNYGYTF.

A few counts support this clone. This chain uses TRBV18 with TRBJ1-1, with TRBD1 identical over 7 bases. V shed 6 bases and J 1 base; nucleotides not matched to a gene: 5. This CDR3 contains 14 residues. Germline V gives CDR1 KGHSH, CDR2 LQKENI. CDR3 in amino acids: CASSGRQGNTEAFF. The CDR3 DNA reads TGTGCCAGCTCGGGGAGACAGGGGAACACTGAAGCTTTCTTT.

The rearrangement uses TRBV6-5 and TRBJ2-7; D tentatively fits TRBD1 or TRBD2 (5 bases each). The CDR3 has 14 amino acids. Trimming pared 6 bases from V and 0 bases from J, leaving 12 bases between. Germline CDR1 is MNHEY and CDR2 is SVGAGI. Here the CDR3 DNA reads TGTGCCAGCAGCGGGACCGAAAGCTCCTACGAGCAGTACTTC. Translation gives CASSGTESSYEQYF.

The chain recombines TRBV5-6 with TRBJ2-7; 7 nucleotides agree with TRBD1. J lost 5 bases, V lost 3 bases, and 8 bases had no gene match. There are 14 residues in the CDR3. Looked up from germline, CDR1 is SGHDT and CDR2 is YYEEEE. The CDR3 DNA reads TGTGCCAGCAGCTCTCCCGACAGGGACGACGAGCAGTACTTC. Encoded protein: CASSSPDRDDEQYF.

The V call is TRBV1, the J call TRBJ2-1; TRBD2 is the table's D call, not checked against the DNA. TRBV1 is a recognized pseudogene. The CDR3 spans 18 residues. The CDR3 loop reads CASSQGLAGGIVGNEQFF. The CDR3, as DNA: TGCGCCAGCAGCCAAGGGCTAGCGGGAGGAATTGTAGGCAATGAGCAGTTCTTC.

The V call is TRBV19, the J call TRBJ1-3, with D tentatively TRBD1 (6 bases). Germline assignment: CDR1 LNHDA and CDR2 SQIVND (reference sequence). The CDR3 covers 14 residues. V lost 9 bases and J lost 0, with 12 bases in between. The DNA of the CDR3 is TGTGCCAGCTACTCGGGACACTCTGGAAACACCATATATTTT. Translating it yields CASYSGHSGNTIYF. The whole variable domain, remainder taken from reference TRBV19 and TRBJ1-3, is DGGITQSPKYLFRKEGQNVTLSCEQNLNHDAMYWYRQDPGQGLRLIYYSQIVNDFQKGDIAEGYSVSREKKESFPLTVTSAQKNPTAFYLCASYSGHSGNTIYFGEGSWLTVV.

The chain links TRBV18 to TRBJ2-5; 10 nucleotides match TRBD2. Germline-derived CDR1 and CDR2 are KGHSH and LQKENI. The CDR3 runs to 18 residues. V dropped 1 base and J dropped 4; count of bases not matched to a gene: 12. The CDR3 coding sequence is TGTGCCAGCTCACCACTTAGCGGGAGGCCAAGGGCCGCAGAGACCCAGTACTTC. It yields the protein CASSPLSGRPRAAETQYF.

The rearrangement joins TRBV19 to TRBJ2-3; D may correspond to TRBD1 or TRBD2 (6 bases each). The CDR3 is 13 amino acids. The V end was cut by 3 bases, the J end by 6 bases, with 10 bases between. Germline loops: CDR1 LNHDA, CDR2 SQIVND (reference sequence). CDR3 residues: CASSMQGRDTQYF. For the CDR3, the DNA is TGTGCCAGTAGTATGCAGGGGAGGGATACGCAGTATTTT.

This clone was counted once. The rearrangement joins TRBV5-4 to TRBJ1-4; D unresolved. The V end was cut by 1 base, the J end by 0 bases, with 7 bases between. The germline V gene has CDR1 SGHNT and CDR2 YYREEE (reference sequence). The CDR3 contains 15 residues. CDR3 loop: CASSLPGPTNEKLFF. The CDR3 nucleotides read TGTGCCAGCAGCTTGCCCGGTCCAACTAATGAAAAACTGTTTTTT.

This clone was recorded only once. The chain links TRBV5-1 to TRBJ2-1, with TRBD1 matching 8 bases. CDR3 size: 16 residues. The germline CDR1 and CDR2 sequences are SGHRS and YFSETQ. V was clipped by 0 bases and J by 4 bases; unmatched bases: 6. The CDR3 coding sequence is TGCGCCAGCAGCTTGGCCCCGGACAGGGCATACAATGAGCAGTTCTTC. Translating it yields CASSLAPDRAYNEQFF.

V and J are TRBV5-4 and TRBJ1-1; 9 bases line up with TRBD1. The ends lost 3 bases at V and 1 base at J; junction bases unmatched: 4. Germline CDR1 and CDR2: SGHNT and YYREEE (reference sequence). The CDR3 sequence is 15 residues long. The CDR3 region is CASSSTGGRNTEAFF. The CDR3 nucleotides are TGTGCCAGCAGCTCGACAGGGGGGCGGAACACTGAAGCTTTCTTT.

The chain couples TRBV5-1 to TRBJ2-7; D remains ambiguous. The CDR3 is made up of 14 amino acids. Trimming removed 0 bases from V and 4 bases from J, with 11 bases in between. Germline CDR1 is SGHRS and CDR2 is YFSETQ. The CDR3 region has the DNA TGCGCCAGCAGCTTGGACCCTGAAGAGTACGAGCAGTACTTC. Protein sequence: CASSLDPEEYEQYF.

V is TRBV11-2 and J is TRBJ2-1; the D is unclear. CDR3 length: 11 residues. Per germline, CDR1 SGHAT and CDR2 FQNNGV. The V gene lost 6 bases and the J gene lost 6 bases, with 6 bases spanning the gap. CDR3 amino acids: CASRTVNEQFF. In DNA form, the CDR3 reads TGTGCCAGCAGGACCGTCAATGAGCAGTTCTTC.

The chain links TRBV18 to TRBJ2-3; D is perhaps TRBD2 (6 bases). CDR1 is KGHSH and CDR2 is LQKENI in the germline V gene. The V end was cut by 3 bases, the J end by 0 bases, with 10 bases between. The CDR3 totals 15 residues. The CDR3 region is CASSPPSGSTDTQYF. Written as DNA, the CDR3 is TGTGCCAGCTCACCGCCCAGCGGGAGCACAGATACGCAGTATTTT.